This paragraph reports one TCR beta chain. These data come from a study of blood T cell repertoires in COVID-19. Study-level information: Samples of COVID-19 (acute and convalescent) were obtained from the United States, Italy and Spain. Nucleic acid was either cDNA or gDNA, and it came from T cells, B-cell-depleted T cells, or PBMCs.

Germline values: CDR1 SGHVS, CDR2 FNYEAQ. V lost 3 bases, J lost 2 bases, and 7 bases stayed unmatched. This CDR3 is built from 16 residues. Under the authors' procedure: Reference gene primer amplification gave estimated nucleated cell counts. Data came from immunoSEQ multiplex PCR; TCRdb stores just in-frame clones and leaves some out. V, J and clone size reflect that table, while D and trimming were determined from the DNA. The data show approximately 120,000 clones, approximately 82% seen once. Sequenced sample: peripheral blood. The chain joins TRBV7-6 to TRBJ2-3, with TRBD2 matching 8 bases. This receptor was taken from an elderly woman with active or convalescent COVID-19. The chain's CDR3 is CASSLGTGGFTDTQYF. CDR3 nucleotides: TGTGCCAGCAGCTTGGGTACGGGAGGGTTCACAGATACGCAGTATTTT.